This T cell receptor (beta chain) was captured in a study of patients and donors after allogeneic stem cell transplantation. Trimming removed 1 base at V and 1 base at J, with 11 bases between. Germline V gives CDR1 SGHAT, CDR2 FQNNGV. The CDR3 totals 15 residues. One entry per CDR3 protein, called by TCRdb with MiXCR from the RT-PCR reads. The sample yields roughly 960,000 distinct CDR3 sequences, roughly 18% seen once. The origin of this receptor is a human donor who was either an allogeneic HSCT recipient or a stem cell or donor lymphocyte infusion donor (not recorded which). It is not recorded whose cells these are; they may come from a transplant donor. The J gene is TRBJ2-7, the V gene TRBV11-2; D gene uncertain. The sequenced sample consisted of blood, either unsorted or a sorted T cell fraction (not recorded which). CDR3 DNA: TGTGCCAGCAGCTTAGTATGGGCCAGTTCCTACGAGCAGTACTTC. Translation: CASSLVWASSYEQYF.